This TCR beta chain is drawn from a study of sequential checkpoint blockade in melanoma. Turning to the study itself: Maintenance nivolumab came after either treatment sequence.

Assay: immunoSEQ multiplex PCR; the TCRdb copy retains only in-frame clones and omits some. The sample carries 17,000 or so clones, approximately 70% recorded once. Unmatched junction bases numbered 0, after V lost 1 base and J lost 4 bases. The CDR3 sequence is 13 residues long. Germline CDR1 SEHNR, CDR2 FQNEAQ (reference sequence). The sample's treatment: randomized to nivolumab then ipilimumab (arm A) or the reverse (arm B). Patients had received no earlier DNA-damaging chemotherapy. Sorted cells were live CD3+CD8+, lacking CD19 and CD56, from PBMCs. This receptor was obtained from a human donor with melanoma. The chain uses TRBV7-9 and TRBJ2-5; 7 nucleotides match TRBD1. This specimen consisted of CD8+ T cells sorted from blood (inferred from file names), obtained from a patient given nivolumab and ipilimumab in sequence. CDR3: CASSLDRGETQYF. The CDR3 DNA reads as TGTGCCAGCAGCTTAGACAGGGGAGAGACCCAGTACTTC.